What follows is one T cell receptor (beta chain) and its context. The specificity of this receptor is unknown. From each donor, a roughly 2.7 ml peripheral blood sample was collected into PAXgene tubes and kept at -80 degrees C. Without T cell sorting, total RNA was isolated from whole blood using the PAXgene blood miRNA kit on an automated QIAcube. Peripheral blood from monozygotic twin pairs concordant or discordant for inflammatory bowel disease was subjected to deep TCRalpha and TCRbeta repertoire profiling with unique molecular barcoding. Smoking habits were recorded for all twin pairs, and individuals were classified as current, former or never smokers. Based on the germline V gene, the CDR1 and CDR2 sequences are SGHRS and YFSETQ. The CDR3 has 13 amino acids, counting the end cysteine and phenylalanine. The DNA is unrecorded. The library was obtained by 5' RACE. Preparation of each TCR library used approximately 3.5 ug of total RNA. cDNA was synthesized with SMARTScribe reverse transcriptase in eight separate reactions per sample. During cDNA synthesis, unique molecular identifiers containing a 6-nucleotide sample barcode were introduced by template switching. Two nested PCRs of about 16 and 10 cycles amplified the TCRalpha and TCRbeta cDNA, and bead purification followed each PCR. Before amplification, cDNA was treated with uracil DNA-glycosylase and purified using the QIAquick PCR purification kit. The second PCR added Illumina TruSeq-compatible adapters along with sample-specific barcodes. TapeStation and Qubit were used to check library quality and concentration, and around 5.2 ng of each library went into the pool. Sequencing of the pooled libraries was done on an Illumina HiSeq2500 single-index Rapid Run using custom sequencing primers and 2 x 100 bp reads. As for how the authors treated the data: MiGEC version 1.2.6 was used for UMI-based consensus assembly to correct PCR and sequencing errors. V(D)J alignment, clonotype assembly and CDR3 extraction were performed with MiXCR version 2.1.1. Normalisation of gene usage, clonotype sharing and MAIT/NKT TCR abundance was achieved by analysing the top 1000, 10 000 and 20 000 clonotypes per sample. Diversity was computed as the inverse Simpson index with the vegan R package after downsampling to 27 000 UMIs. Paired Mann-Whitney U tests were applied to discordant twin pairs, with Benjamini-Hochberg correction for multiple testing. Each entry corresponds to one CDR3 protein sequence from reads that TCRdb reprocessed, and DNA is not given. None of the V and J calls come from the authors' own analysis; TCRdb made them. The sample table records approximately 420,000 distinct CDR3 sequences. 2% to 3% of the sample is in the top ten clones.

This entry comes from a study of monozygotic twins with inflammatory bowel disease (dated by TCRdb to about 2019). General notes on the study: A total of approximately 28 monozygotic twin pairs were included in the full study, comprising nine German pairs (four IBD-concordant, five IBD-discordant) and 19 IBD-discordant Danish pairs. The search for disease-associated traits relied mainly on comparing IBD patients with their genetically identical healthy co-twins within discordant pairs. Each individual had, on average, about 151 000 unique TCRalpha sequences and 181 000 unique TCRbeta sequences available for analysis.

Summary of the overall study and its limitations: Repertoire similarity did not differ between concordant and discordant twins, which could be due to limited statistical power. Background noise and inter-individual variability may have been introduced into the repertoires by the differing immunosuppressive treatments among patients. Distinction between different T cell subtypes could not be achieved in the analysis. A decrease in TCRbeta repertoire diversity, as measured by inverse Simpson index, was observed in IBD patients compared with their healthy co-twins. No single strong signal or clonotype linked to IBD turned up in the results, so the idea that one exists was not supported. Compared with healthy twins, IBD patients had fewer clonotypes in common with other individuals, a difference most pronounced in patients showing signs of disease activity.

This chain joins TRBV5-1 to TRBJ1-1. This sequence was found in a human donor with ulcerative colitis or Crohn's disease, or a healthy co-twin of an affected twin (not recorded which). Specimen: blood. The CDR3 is CASSLAATAEAFF.